A selection of T cell receptor beta chains follows, all from one sample in a study of cytomegalovirus exposure and HLA in healthy donors. Clones were sequenced by immunoSEQ multiplex PCR, and TCRdb holds only the in-frame ones, with some missing. Here the sample spans some 150,000 clones, less than 65% being singletons. The source material was PBMCs. Receptor source: a woman under 40 in good health and CMV-seropositive. Both conserved end residues are part of each CDR3. The D gene is left open where the match is weak. Clone sizes are given selectively: once, few, many, or a class where the clone is expanded.

V	size	J	D	DNA	CDR3
TRBV5-4	-	TRBJ1-1	-	TGTGCCAGCAGCTTGGTAAACAAAGGGGAGGGTGAAGCTTTCTTT	CASSLVNKGEGEAFF
TRBV5-6	few	TRBJ2-7	TRBD1	TGTGCCAGCAGCCTTCTCCGGGACAGCTTTAATACTCTTCCCTACGAGCAGTACTTC	CASSLLRDSFNTLPYEQYF
TRBV28	once	TRBJ1-2	-	TGTGCCAGCAGTTTTGGCGGAAACTATGGCTACACCTTC	CASSFGGNYGYTF
TRBV5-4	-	TRBJ2-7	-	TGTGCCAGCAGCCGTCGGGACACTAACTCCTACGAGCAGTACTTC	CASSRRDTNSYEQYF
TRBV7-3	-	TRBJ1-1	-	TGTGCCAGCAGCTTCGGAGTGAGCACTGAAGCTTTCTTT	CASSFGVSTEAFF
TRBV11-2	few	TRBJ2-7	-	TGTGCCAGCAGCTTAGGGCCTAGCGTCGAGCAGTACTTC	CASSLGPSVEQYF
TRBV5-1	-	TRBJ2-7	-	TGCGCCAGCAGCCCCGGGTGGGTAGTTCCCCACGAGCAGTACTTC	CASSPGWVVPHEQYF
TRBV5-4	-	TRBJ1-2	-	TGTGCCAGCAGCTTGGACAGGGAATATGGCTACACCTTC	CASSLDREYGYTF
TRBV25-1	-	TRBJ2-2	TRBD2	TGTGCCAGCAGCGATGGGCGGGGGGCGGTCACCGGGGAGCTGTTTTTT	CASSDGRGAVTGELFF
TRBV5-4	few	TRBJ1-2	-	TGTGCCAGCAGCTTGGCTCGACAAGACTATGGCTACACCTTC	CASSLARQDYGYTF
TRBV7-9	-	TRBJ1-1	-	TGTGCCAGCAGCTTTCACGGGGGTGAAGCTTTCTTT	CASSFHGGEAFF
TRBV19	-	TRBJ1-6	TRBD1	TGTGCCAGTAGTACTAGGGGACAGACAAAAAATTCACCCCTCCACTTT	CASSTRGQTKNSPLHF
TRBV4-2	-	TRBJ1-1	-	TGTGCCAGCAGCCAAGATCGGGGGGGCAGGAACACTGAAGCTTTCTTT	CASSQDRGGRNTEAFF
TRBV19	-	TRBJ1-1	-	TGTGCCAGTAGTCTACAGGGGAACACTGAAGCTTTCTTT	CASSLQGNTEAFF
TRBV28	few	TRBJ2-1	TRBD2	TGTGCCAGCAGTCTAGCGGGGGAGTACAATGAGCAGTTCTTC	CASSLAGEYNEQFF
TRBV7-6	-	TRBJ2-7	-	TGTGCCAGCAGCTTACCACTCGAAGAGCAGTACTTC	CASSLPLEEQYF
TRBV7-3	-	TRBJ2-3	-	TGTGCCAGCAGCTTAACCGGGACTCCTTCCACAGATACGCAGTATTTT	CASSLTGTPSTDTQYF
TRBV9	few	TRBJ2-5	-	TGTGCCAGCAGCGTACCCGGCCAAGAGACCCAGTACTTC	CASSVPGQETQYF
TRBV7-9	-	TRBJ2-5	TRBD2	TGTGCCAGCAGCTTAGTCCTGACTAGCGGGTTCCAAGAGACCCAGTACTTC	CASSLVLTSGFQETQYF
TRBV13	-	TRBJ2-6	-	TGTGCCAGCCCTCCCCGGGCGGGTCCTGCTGAAACCGGGGCCAACGTCCTGACTTTC	CASPPRAGPAETGANVLTF
TRBV5-1	-	TRBJ1-1	TRBD1	TGCGCCAGCAGCTTGGGAGGGACAGGCAACACTGAAGCTTTCTTT	CASSLGGTGNTEAFF